Below, one T cell receptor (beta chain) is given with its context. This clonotype was observed at least ten times. The antigen it recognizes is unknown. The record has no base qualities; no much larger clone is one base away. The TCR beta CDR3 regions were amplified from the RNA transcripts. A first-round RT-PCR of the TCR CDR3 used the HTBI primer set with the Qiagen OneStep RT-PCR kit. Libraries were constructed in a second round of multiplex PCR, after which size selection and purification were carried out. Sequencing of the libraries was done on an Illumina HiSeq2000 using paired-end 100 bp reads. The authors' analysis ran thus. SOAPnuke was used to process the raw data, throwing out any read that contained adapters or uncalled bases, had a mean Phred below 15, or lacked an exact constant-primer or identifier match. COPE v1.2.5 was used to merge the high-quality paired reads, and each unique nucleotide sequence was defined as a clonotype. Clonotypes were aligned to IMGT TRBV, TRBD and TRBJ reference segments using MiTCR v1.1. The analysis included only V-J combinations with a frequency above 0.0001, which together covered around 99% of the repertoires. A TCS score was defined as the ratio of F50 (clonal expansion) to E x V (chaos), with BLOSUM62-based TCRdist applied between CDR3 peptides within each V-J. Welch's t-statistics and random forest reduced some 510 V-J features to 13, which were used in a naive Bayes classifier (R e1071). TCRdb took the public reads, trimmed them with fastp at Q25, ran MiXCR for clone calling and kept in-frame beta chains. Duplicate CDR3 protein sequences are folded into a single record with the most common DNA and genes. TCRdb's processing, not the study's, gives the V and J calls here. In all, the sample holds some 180,000 distinct CDR3 sequences, and about a sixth of those were seen once. The ten largest clonotypes hold approximately 56% of the sample.

This specimen belongs to a study of T cells in Graves' hyperthyroidism and ophthalmopathy (dated by TCRdb to the late 2010s). Study-level background: Peripheral blood was sampled at the time of initial diagnosis, prior to any treatment. For training and testing, the roughly 100 patients in the discovery cohort were randomly divided in a 7:3 ratio. TCR Vbeta CDR3 sequencing of 140 or so peripheral blood samples (more than 40 ophthalmopathy, about 74 hyperthyroidism and approximately 17 progressor patients) is reported in the paper. A discovery cohort of about 96 patients, approximately 45 with Graves' ophthalmopathy and 57 with stable Graves' hyperthyroidism, was used to find distinguishing TCR V-J signatures. Prospective prediction of ophthalmopathy was tested in an independent validation cohort of approximately 19 hyperthyroidism patients and roughly 16 patients who later progressed to ophthalmopathy. In addition, the study compared T-cell repertoires in thyroid tissue and in blood from five to seven Graves' hyperthyroidism patients. After sampling, hyperthyroidism patients received methimazole starting at 30 mg daily, and ophthalmopathy patients received high-dose intravenous methylprednisolone.

General conclusions and limits of the study: Blood samples also contained most of the expanded thyroid clonotypes (frequency above 0.001), which suggests that blood repertoires may reflect thyroid immune responses. Sample size was not statistically predetermined, and investigators were not blinded to group allocation. A model built on a 13 V-J signature distinguished ophthalmopathy from stable hyperthyroidism, reaching 85% to 90% sensitivity and about 81% specificity in cross-validation and 80%/75% in testing. During validation, the model predicted progression to ophthalmopathy a median of around six months ahead of onset, with 70.59% sensitivity and roughly 72% specificity.

Stable Graves' hyperthyroidism was defined as no progression to ophthalmopathy during 18 months of follow-up. Hyperthyroidism patients were newly diagnosed, with disease duration under 2 months, and aged 18 to 65 years. Any patient with an uncontrolled infection, another autoimmune disease, pregnancy or lactation was excluded. Diagnoses relied on clinical symptoms, serum thyroxine and TRAb, thyroid ultrasound and orbital computed tomography. PBMCs were isolated from 7.5 to 10 ml of fresh peripheral blood by Ficoll-Paque density gradient centrifugation. Trizol reagent was used to extract total RNA, and RNA quality was then checked on an Agilent 2100 Bioanalyzer. CDR1 and CDR2 were assigned from the germline V gene (reference sequence) as MNHEY and SMNVEV. V is pruned by 4 bases and J by 7 bases, leaving 13 bases of the junction without a gene match. The CDR3 goes from the cysteine to the phenylalanine over 16 residues. Here the CDR3 DNA is all that survives: 48 bases in frame from base 1.

Sequenced material: blood. The origin of this receptor is a woman in her forties or fifties with Graves' hyperthyroidism. Recombination linked TRBV27 to TRBJ2-3, and 8 bases in between align with TRBD1. At the DNA level, the sequence is TGTGCCAGCAGTTCTATCGGACAGGGAGTCTCTCATACGCAGTATTTT. Its protein is CASSSIGQGVSHTQYF.